The present T cell receptor beta chain was sequenced within a study of blood T cell repertoires in COVID-19. Study summary: COVID-19 samples collected from the United States, Italy and Spain covered acute and convalescent phases. The cDNA or gDNA used as material had been derived from T cells, B-cell-depleted T cells, or PBMCs.

Original analysis: Amplifying reference gene primers gave estimates of nucleated cell counts. Repertoires were generated with immunoSEQ multiplex PCR, while TCRdb's copy carries only in-frame clones and drops some. The D gene and trimming were derived from the DNA, and the V and J assignments and clone size from that table. The sample contains roughly 250,000 clones, 70% to 85% of which appear only once. With 3 bases clipped from V and 2 bases from J, the junction kept 4 bases outside the gene matches. The CDR3 length is 16 residues. Germline-derived CDR1 and CDR2 are LNHDA and SQIVND (reference sequence).

The chain joins TRBV19 to TRBJ2-1; 10 bases map to TRBD1. The sample comprised peripheral blood. The receptor comes from a woman of 80 years or more with active or convalescent COVID-19. The CDR3 protein is CASSMGGTGAYNEQFF. CDR3 bases: TGTGCCAGTAGTATGGGTGGGACAGGGGCCTACAATGAGCAGTTCTTC.